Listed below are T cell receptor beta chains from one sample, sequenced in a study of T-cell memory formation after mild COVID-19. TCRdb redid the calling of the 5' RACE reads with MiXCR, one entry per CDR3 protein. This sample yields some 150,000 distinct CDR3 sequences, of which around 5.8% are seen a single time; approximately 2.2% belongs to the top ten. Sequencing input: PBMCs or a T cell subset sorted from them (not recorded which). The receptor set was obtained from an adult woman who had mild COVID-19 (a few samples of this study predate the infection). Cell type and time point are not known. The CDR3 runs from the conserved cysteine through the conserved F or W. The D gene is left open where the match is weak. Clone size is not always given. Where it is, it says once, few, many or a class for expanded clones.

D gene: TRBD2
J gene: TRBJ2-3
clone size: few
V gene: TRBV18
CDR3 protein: CASSPSTSGTADTQYF
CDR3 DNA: TGTGCCAGCTCACCAAGCACTAGCGGGACGGCAGATACGCAGTATTTT

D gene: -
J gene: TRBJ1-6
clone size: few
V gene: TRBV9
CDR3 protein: CASSVGGGGNSPLHF
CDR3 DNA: TGTGCCAGCAGCGTCGGTGGGGGGGGGAATTCACCCCTCCACTTT

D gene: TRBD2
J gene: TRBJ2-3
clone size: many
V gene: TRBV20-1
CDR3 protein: CSARSPGGAGGPPDTQYF
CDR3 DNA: TGCAGTGCTAGATCTCCCGGCGGGGCGGGGGGGCCTCCAGATACGCAGTATTTT

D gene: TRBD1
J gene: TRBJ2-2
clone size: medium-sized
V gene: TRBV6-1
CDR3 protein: CASSERGGANTGELFF
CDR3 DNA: TGTGCCAGCAGTGAAAGAGGGGGCGCGAACACCGGGGAGCTGTTTTTT

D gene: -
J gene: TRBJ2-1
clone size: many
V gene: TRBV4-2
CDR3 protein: CASSQSVSDEQFF
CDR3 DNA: TGTGCCAGCAGCCAAAGTGTAAGCGATGAGCAGTTCTTC

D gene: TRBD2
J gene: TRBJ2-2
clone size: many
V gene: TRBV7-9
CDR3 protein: CASSFSVRTSGRTGELFF
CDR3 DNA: TGTGCCAGCAGCTTTTCCGTCCGGACTAGCGGGAGAACCGGGGAGCTGTTTTTT

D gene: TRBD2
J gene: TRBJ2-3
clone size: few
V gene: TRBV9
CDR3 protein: CASSVASGSIDTQYF
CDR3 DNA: TGTGCCAGCAGCGTTGCTAGCGGGAGTATAGATACGCAGTATTTT

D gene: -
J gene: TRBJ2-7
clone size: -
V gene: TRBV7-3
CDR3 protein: CASSLTPRDEQYF
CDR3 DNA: TGTGCCAGCAGCTTAACGCCCAGGGACGAGCAGTACTTC

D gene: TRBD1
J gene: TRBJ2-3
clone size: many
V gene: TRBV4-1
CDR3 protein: CASSHYTGVADTQYF
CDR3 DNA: TGCGCCAGCAGCCACTACACAGGGGTTGCAGATACGCAGTATTTT

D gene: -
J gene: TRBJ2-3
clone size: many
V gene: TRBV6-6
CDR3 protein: CASSSPGTTQYF
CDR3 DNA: TGTGCCAGCAGTTCCCCGGGAACTACGCAGTATTTT

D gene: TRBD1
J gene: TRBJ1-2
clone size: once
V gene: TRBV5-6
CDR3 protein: CASSLGDRVNYGYTF
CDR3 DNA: TGTGCCAGCAGCTTGGGGGACAGGGTCAACTATGGCTACACCTTC

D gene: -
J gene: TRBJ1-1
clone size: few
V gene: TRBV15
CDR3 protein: CATSLEVSNTEAFF
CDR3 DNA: TGTGCCACCAGTCTCGAGGTATCGAACACTGAAGCTTTCTTT

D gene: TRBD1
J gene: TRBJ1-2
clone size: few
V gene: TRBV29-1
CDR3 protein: CSVLTGGGYGYTF
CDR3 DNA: TGCAGCGTACTAACAGGGGGCGGTTATGGCTACACCTTC

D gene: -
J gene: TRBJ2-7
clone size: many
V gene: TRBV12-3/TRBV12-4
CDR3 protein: CASGSRYEQYF
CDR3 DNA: TGTGCCAGTGGCAGCCGCTACGAGCAGTACTTC

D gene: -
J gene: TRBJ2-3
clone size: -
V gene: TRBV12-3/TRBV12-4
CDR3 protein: CASSLVAPLDTQYF
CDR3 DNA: TGTGCCAGCAGTTTAGTAGCTCCCCTAGATACGCAGTATTTT

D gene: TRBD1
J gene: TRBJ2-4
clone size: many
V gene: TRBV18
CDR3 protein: CASSRPGTGYDQVIQYF
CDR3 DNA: TGTGCCAGCTCCCGACCAGGGACAGGGTACGATCAGGTCATTCAGTACTTC

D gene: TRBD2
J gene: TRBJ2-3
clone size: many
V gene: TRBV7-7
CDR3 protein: CASSFGMAGGTDTQYF
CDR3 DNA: TGTGCTAGCAGCTTCGGAATGGCGGGAGGCACAGATACGCAGTATTTT

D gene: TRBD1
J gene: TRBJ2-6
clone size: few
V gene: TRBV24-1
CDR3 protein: CATSERHTGTDLGYSGANVLTF
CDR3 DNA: TGTGCCACCAGTGAACGACATACCGGGACAGACTTAGGTTACTCTGGGGCCAACGTCCTGACTTTC

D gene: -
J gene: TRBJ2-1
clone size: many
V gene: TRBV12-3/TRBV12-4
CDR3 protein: CASSFRGLRGEQFF
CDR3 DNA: TGTGCCAGCAGTTTTAGGGGTCTTAGGGGTGAGCAGTTCTTC

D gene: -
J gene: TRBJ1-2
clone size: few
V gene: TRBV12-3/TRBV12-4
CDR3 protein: CASLMGYTF
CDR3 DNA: TGTGCCAGTCTGATGGGCTACACCTTC

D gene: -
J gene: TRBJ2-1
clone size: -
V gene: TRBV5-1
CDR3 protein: CASSHGLTPNNEQFF
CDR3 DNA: TGCGCCAGCAGTCATGGGTTGACACCTAACAATGAGCAGTTCTTC

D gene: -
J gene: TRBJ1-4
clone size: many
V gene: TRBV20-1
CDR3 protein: CGCRGAEKLFF
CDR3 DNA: TGCGGGTGTCGGGGGGCGGAAAAACTGTTTTTT

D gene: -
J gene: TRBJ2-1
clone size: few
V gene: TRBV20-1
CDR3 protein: CSARDSAARTYNEQFF
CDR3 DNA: TGCAGTGCTAGAGACTCGGCGGCTCGAACCTACAATGAGCAGTTCTTC

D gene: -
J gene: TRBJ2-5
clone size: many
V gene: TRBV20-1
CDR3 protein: CSARMAGVETQYF
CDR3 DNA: TGCAGTGCTAGAATGGCAGGGGTAGAGACCCAGTACTTC

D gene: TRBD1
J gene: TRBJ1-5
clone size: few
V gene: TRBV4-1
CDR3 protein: CASSQGTGAGTQPQHF
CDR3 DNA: TGCGCCAGCAGCCAAGGGACAGGGGCGGGTACTCAGCCCCAGCATTTT

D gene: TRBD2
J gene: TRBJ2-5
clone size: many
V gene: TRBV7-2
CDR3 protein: CASSLREEETQYF
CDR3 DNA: TGTGCCAGCAGCTTACGGGAGGAAGAGACCCAGTACTTC

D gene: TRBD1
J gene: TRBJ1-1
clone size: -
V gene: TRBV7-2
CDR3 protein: CASSLGGQTNTEAFF
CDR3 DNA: TGTGCCAGCAGCTTAGGGGGACAGACGAACACTGAAGCTTTCTTT

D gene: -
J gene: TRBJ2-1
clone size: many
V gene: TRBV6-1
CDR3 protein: CASRRGGSGHNEQFF
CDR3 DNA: TGTGCCAGCAGGAGGGGGGGAAGTGGGCACAATGAGCAGTTCTTC

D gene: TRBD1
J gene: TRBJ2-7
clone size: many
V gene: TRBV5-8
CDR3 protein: CASSLQTFTGGDEQYF
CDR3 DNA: TGTGCCAGCAGCCTCCAGACCTTCACAGGGGGTGACGAGCAGTACTTC

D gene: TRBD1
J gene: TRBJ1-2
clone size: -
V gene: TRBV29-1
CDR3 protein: CSVTGAEGTGGYGYTF
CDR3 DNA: TGCAGCGTGACGGGTGCCGAGGGGACAGGGGGCTATGGCTACACCTTC

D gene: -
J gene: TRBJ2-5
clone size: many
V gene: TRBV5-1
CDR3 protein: CASSFDGLQETQYF
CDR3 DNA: TGCGCCAGCAGCTTTGATGGGCTCCAAGAGACCCAGTACTTC

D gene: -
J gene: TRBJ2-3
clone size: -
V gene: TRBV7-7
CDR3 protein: CASSLSGRTDTQYF
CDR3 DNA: TGTGCCAGCAGCTTGTCGGGTCGCACAGATACGCAGTATTTT

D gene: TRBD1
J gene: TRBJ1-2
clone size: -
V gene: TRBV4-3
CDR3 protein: CASSQDWQGACLF
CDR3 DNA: TGCGCCAGCAGCCAAGATTGGCAGGGGGCATGCCTCTTC

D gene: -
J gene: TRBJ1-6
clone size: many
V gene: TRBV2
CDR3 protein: CASSEIEDSPLHF
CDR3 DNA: TGTGCCAGCAGTGAAATAGAGGATTCACCCCTCCACTTT

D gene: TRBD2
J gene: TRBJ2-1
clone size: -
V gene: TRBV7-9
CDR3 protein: CASKSSGSIGEQFF
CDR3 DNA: TGTGCCAGCAAATCTAGCGGGAGTATCGGTGAGCAGTTCTTC

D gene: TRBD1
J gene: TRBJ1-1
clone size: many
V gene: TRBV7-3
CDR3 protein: CASSPGDRLYTEAFF
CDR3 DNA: TGTGCCAGCAGCCCCGGGGACAGGCTGTACACTGAAGCTTTCTTT

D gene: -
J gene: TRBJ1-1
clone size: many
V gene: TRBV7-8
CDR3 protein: CASSDAFGLNTEAFF
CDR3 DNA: TGTGCCAGCAGCGATGCCTTCGGGTTAAACACTGAAGCTTTCTTT

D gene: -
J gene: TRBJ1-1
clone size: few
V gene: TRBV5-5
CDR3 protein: CASSLSLGRNTEAFF
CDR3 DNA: TGTGCCAGCAGCTTGTCCTTAGGGAGGAACACTGAAGCTTTCTTT

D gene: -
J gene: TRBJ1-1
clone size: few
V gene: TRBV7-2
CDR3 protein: CASTMGGSTEAFF
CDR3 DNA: TGTGCCAGCACCATGGGGGGGAGTACTGAAGCTTTCTTT

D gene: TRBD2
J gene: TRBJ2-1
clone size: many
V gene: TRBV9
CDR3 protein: CASSARALAGYNEQFF
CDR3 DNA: TGTGCCAGCAGCGCAAGGGCCCTAGCGGGCTACAATGAGCAGTTCTTC

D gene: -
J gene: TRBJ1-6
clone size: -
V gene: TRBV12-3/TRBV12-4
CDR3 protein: CASSPMGGSHSPLHF
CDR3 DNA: TGTGCCAGCAGCCCCATGGGGGGATCCCATTCACCCCTCCACTTT

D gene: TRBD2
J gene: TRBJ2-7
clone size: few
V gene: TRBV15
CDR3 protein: CATSRDSGREEQYF
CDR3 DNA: TGTGCCACCAGCAGAGATAGCGGGAGGGAGGAGCAGTACTTC

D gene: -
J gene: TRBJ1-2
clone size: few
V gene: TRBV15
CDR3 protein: CATSREIGDTYGYTF
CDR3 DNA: TGTGCCACCAGCAGAGAAATCGGGGACACCTATGGCTACACCTTC

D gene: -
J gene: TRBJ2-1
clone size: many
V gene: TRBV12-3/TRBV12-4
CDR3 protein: CASSPVGAQDNEQFF
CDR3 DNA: TGTGCCAGCAGTCCCGTCGGGGCGCAGGACAATGAGCAGTTCTTC

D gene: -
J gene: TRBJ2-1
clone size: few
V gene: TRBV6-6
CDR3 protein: CASSWESSYNEQFF
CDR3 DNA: TGTGCCAGCAGTTGGGAGAGCTCCTACAATGAGCAGTTCTTC

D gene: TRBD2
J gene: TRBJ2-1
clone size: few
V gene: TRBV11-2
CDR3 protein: CASSLDGGLRSHEQFF
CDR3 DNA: TGTGCCAGCAGCTTAGATGGGGGACTAAGATCGCATGAGCAGTTCTTC

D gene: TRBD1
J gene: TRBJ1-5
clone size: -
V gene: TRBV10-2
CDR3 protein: CASRSGQLNQPQHF
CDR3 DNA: TGCGCCAGCAGATCGGGACAGCTCAATCAGCCCCAGCATTTT

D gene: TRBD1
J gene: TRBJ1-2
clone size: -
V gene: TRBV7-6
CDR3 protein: CASSSRDSYGYTF
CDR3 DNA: TGTGCCAGCAGCTCCCGGGACAGCTATGGCTACACCTTC

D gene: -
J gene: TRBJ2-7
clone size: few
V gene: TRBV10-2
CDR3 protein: CASSWSARGPSYEQYF
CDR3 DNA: TGCGCCAGCAGTTGGAGCGCCCGGGGGCCATCATACGAGCAGTACTTC

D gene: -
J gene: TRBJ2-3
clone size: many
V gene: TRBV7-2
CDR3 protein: CASTSRRDTQYF
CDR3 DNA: TGTGCCAGCACCTCCCGGAGGGATACGCAGTATTTT

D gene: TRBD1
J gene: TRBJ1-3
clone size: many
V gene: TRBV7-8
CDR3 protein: CASSLGTVSGNTIYF
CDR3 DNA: TGTGCCAGCAGCCTCGGGACAGTCTCTGGAAACACCATATATTTT

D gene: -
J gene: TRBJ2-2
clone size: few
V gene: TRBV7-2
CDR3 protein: CASSLDRVPGELFF
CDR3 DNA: TGTGCCAGCAGCTTAGACAGGGTTCCCGGGGAGCTGTTTTTT

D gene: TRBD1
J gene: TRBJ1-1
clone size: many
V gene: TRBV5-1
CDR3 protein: CASSSRTGVNTEAFF
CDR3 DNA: TGCGCCAGCAGCTCTCGGACAGGAGTTAACACTGAAGCTTTCTTT

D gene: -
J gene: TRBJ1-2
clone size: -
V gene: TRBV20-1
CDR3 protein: CSARDQRGVPYGYTF
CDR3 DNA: TGCAGTGCTAGAGATCAACGGGGTGTTCCCTATGGCTACACCTTC

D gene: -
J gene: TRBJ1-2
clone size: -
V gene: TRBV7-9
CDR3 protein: CASSSFKGYTF
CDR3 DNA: TGTGCCAGCAGCAGCTTCAAGGGCTACACCTTC